These T cell receptor beta chains were read from a single sample in a study of early T cells in non-severe SARS-CoV-2 infection. TCRdb processed the 5' RACE reads anew with MiXCR; each CDR3 protein has one entry. This sample yields some 77,000 distinct CDR3 sequences, of which approximately 16% are seen a single time; 2.5% to 3% belongs to the top ten. The source material was whole blood. These receptor sequences come from an adult who was a healthcare worker with PCR-confirmed SARS-CoV-2 infection or an uninfected control (not recorded which). CDR3s include the opening cysteine and the closing phenylalanine or tryptophan. D genes are given only for firm matches. Rows give clone size only sometimes, using once, few, many, or a class for an expanded clone.

>.|TRBJ2-3|.|TRBV10-2
TGCGCCAGCCCCACGGCCCGCCGCACAGATACGCAGTATTTT
CASPTARRTDTQYF
>TRBD1|TRBJ1-5|few|TRBV25-1
TGTGCCAGCAGGGACAGGTCGGATCAGCCCCAGCATTTT
CASRDRSDQPQHF
>TRBD1|TRBJ1-1|.|TRBV9
TGTGCCAGCAGCGTAGGTTCCCGGGACAGGGGCTTGCCGAACACTGAAGCTTTCTTT
CASSVGSRDRGLPNTEAFF
>TRBD2|TRBJ2-7|few|TRBV7-9
TGTGCCAGCAGCTCCCCTAGCGGGAGCCCCTACGAGCAGTACTTC
CASSSPSGSPYEQYF
>TRBD2|TRBJ2-1|.|TRBV29-1
TGCAGCGCCTCGGGACTAGCGGGGTTAAGCTCCTACAATGAGCAGTTCTTC
CSASGLAGLSSYNEQFF
>TRBD2|TRBJ2-2|few|TRBV30
TGTGCCTGGAGTAGCGGGGGTCGAACGAACACCGGGGAGCTGTTTTTT
CAWSSGGRTNTGELFF
>TRBD1|TRBJ2-7|.|TRBV12-5
TGTGCTAGTGGCCAAACGGACAGGAACGAGCAGTACTTC
CASGQTDRNEQYF
>.|TRBJ1-1|many|TRBV6-5
TGTGCCAGCAGTCGGGACACCCGGAACGGAGCTTTCTTT
CASSRDTRNGAFF
>TRBD2|TRBJ2-3|.|TRBV7-7
TGTGCTAGCAGCCCCAATCACCTAGCGGGACACACAGATACGCAGTATTTT
CASSPNHLAGHTDTQYF
>.|TRBJ2-1|few|TRBV7-8
TGTGCCAGCAGCCTGCGACACGTTTCCTACAATGAGCAGTTCTTC
CASSLRHVSYNEQFF
>TRBD1|TRBJ1-2|few|TRBV6-5
TGTGCCAGCCGGGACAGACCTAACTATGGCTACACCTTC
CASRDRPNYGYTF
>.|TRBJ1-5|many|TRBV12-3/TRBV12-4
TGTGCCAGCAGTTTATATGTCGGGAATCAGCCCCAGCATTTT
CASSLYVGNQPQHF
>TRBD2|TRBJ2-1|many|TRBV7-6
TGTGCCAGCAGCTTTAGCGGGAGGGCCGGTTCCTTTGAGCAGTTCTTC
CASSFSGRAGSFEQFF
>TRBD2|TRBJ2-7|.|TRBV7-3
TGTGCCAGCAGCTTCCAGGGGACTAGCGGACCGTACGAGCAGTACTTC
CASSFQGTSGPYEQYF
>.|TRBJ2-1|.|TRBV20-1
TGCAGTGCCCCGGGACTTCCCATCAATGAGCAGTTCTTC
CSAPGLPINEQFF
>.|TRBJ2-3|.|TRBV29-1
TGCAGCGTTGTAGGGGCCTCAACAGATACGCAGTATTTT
CSVVGASTDTQYF
>.|TRBJ2-2|.|TRBV19
TGTGCCAGTAGTATTGTCGGGCAACAAGCCGGGGAGCTGTTTTTT
CASSIVGQQAGELFF
>.|TRBJ2-1|.|TRBV10-3
TGTGCCTCCGGAGGAAACAATGAGCAGTTCTTC
CASGGNNEQFF
>.|TRBJ1-4|.|TRBV7-8
TGTGCCAGCAGCGGAGATTATGCAACTAATGAAAAACTGTTTTTT
CASSGDYATNEKLFF
>.|TRBJ2-3|.|TRBV7-8
TGTGCCAGCAGCTTAGCGCTACGGGCCGGGGCAGATACGCAGTATTTT
CASSLALRAGADTQYF
>TRBD1|TRBJ2-3|few|TRBV27
TGTGCCAGCAGCCTAGACGGGACAGTACCAGATACGCAGTATTTT
CASSLDGTVPDTQYF
>TRBD2|TRBJ2-1|many|TRBV11-2
TGTGCCAGCAGCCCCAGGAGGGAGGGCAATGAGCAGTTCTTC
CASSPRREGNEQFF
>.|TRBJ2-2|.|TRBV9
TGTGCCAGCAGCGCTCGGGGCTCCAACACCGGGGAGCTGTTTTTT
CASSARGSNTGELFF
>TRBD2|TRBJ2-1|.|TRBV6-6
TGTGCCAGCAGCAGACCGGGACTAGAAGGCAATGAGCAGTTCTTC
CASSRPGLEGNEQFF
>.|TRBJ1-1|.|TRBV6-6
TGTGCCAGCAGTTACTCTGGGGTGAACACTGAAGCTTTCTTT
CASSYSGVNTEAFF
>TRBD1|TRBJ2-1|.|TRBV28
TGTGCCAGCAGTTCGACTGGGACAGGGAGGCATCGCGGTGAGCAGTTCTTC
CASSSTGTGRHRGEQFF
>.|TRBJ1-6|.|TRBV3-1
TGTGCCAGCAGCCAACCCCAGGGCTATAATTCACCCCTCCACTTT
CASSQPQGYNSPLHF
>TRBD2|TRBJ2-5|.|TRBV24-1
TGTGCCACCCGGGCGGGAGGGTACCAAGAGACCCAGTACTTC
CATRAGGYQETQYF
>TRBD2|TRBJ2-1|.|TRBV7-6
TGTGCCAGCAGCCACCCATGGGCGGGAGATGACGAGCAGTTCTTC
CASSHPWAGDDEQFF
>.|TRBJ1-3|.|TRBV5-1
TGCGCCAGCAGCTTGAACAGGAGAAACACCATATATTTT
CASSLNRRNTIYF
>TRBD1|TRBJ2-7|many|TRBV15
TGTGCCACCAGCGACAGGGCCGAGCAGTACTTC
CATSDRAEQYF
>TRBD1|TRBJ2-2|.|TRBV7-2
TGTGCCAGCAGCTTCTACAGGGGTTCAGACACCGGGGAGCTGTTTTTT
CASSFYRGSDTGELFF
>.|TRBJ1-1|few|TRBV6-5
TGTGCCAGCAGTTACGCGACAGTTTCCATGAACACTGAAGCTTTCTTT
CASSYATVSMNTEAFF
>TRBD1|TRBJ1-5|many|TRBV19
TGTGCCAGTAGTATGACAGGGGATCAGCCCCAGCATTTT
CASSMTGDQPQHF
>TRBD2|TRBJ2-2|.|TRBV24-1
TGTGCCACCAGTGAGACTCCCGGGAGGGCGTCCGGGGAGCTGTTTTTT
CATSETPGRASGELFF
>.|TRBJ2-5|.|TRBV5-1
TGCGCCAGCAGCTTGGGAGCTGGGAAAGAGACCCAGTACTTC
CASSLGAGKETQYF
>.|TRBJ1-6|few|TRBV20-1
TGCAGTGCTAGAGATGGGGAGTCACCCCTCCACTTT
CSARDGESPLHF
>.|TRBJ2-7|few|TRBV7-9
TGTGCCAGCAGGGGTGGGCGCGACTACGAGCAGTACTTC
CASRGGRDYEQYF
>.|TRBJ1-1|.|TRBV11-3
TGTGCCAGCAGCATTACGGGGAACACTGAAGCTTTCTTT
CASSITGNTEAFF
>.|TRBJ2-7|.|TRBV5-1
TGCGCCAGCAGGTGGGGCTTTGACGAGCAGTACTTC
CASRWGFDEQYF
>.|TRBJ1-1|.|TRBV7-8
TGTGCCAGCACTGGCCGGGGAATGAACACTGAAGCTTTCTTT
CASTGRGMNTEAFF
>.|TRBJ1-1|few|TRBV7-9
TGTGCCAGCAGCTTAGAGATGATGTGGCTTGAAGCTTTCTTT
CASSLEMMWLEAFF